This T cell receptor beta chain was recorded in a study of T-cell reconstitution after alpha-beta-depleted transplantation in children. This clonotype was seen ten or more times. This sample's TCRbeta library carried unique molecular identifier barcodes. From the PCR reads, TCRdb called clonotypes with MiXCR, one entry per CDR3 protein. The table records fewer than 550,000 distinct CDR3 sequences, 10% to 12% of them present only once. This CDR3 has 14 amino acids. Trimming left V 3 bases short and J 3 bases short, with 12 bases between. Germline CDR1 ENHRY, CDR2 SYGVKD. This chain links TRBV10-3 with TRBJ2-7; D unclear. The material sequenced was PBMCs, mostly from graft donor cells, taken 180 days after TCRalphabeta/CD19-depleted stem cell transplant. This sequence originates from a female patient between 2 and 15 years old who had a stem cell transplant for aplastic anemia, so the T cells may come from the graft donor. The CDR3 nucleotides are TGTGCCATCAGTGAACGTCGGATATTCTACGAGCAGTACTTC. Amino acid sequence: CAISERRIFYEQYF.